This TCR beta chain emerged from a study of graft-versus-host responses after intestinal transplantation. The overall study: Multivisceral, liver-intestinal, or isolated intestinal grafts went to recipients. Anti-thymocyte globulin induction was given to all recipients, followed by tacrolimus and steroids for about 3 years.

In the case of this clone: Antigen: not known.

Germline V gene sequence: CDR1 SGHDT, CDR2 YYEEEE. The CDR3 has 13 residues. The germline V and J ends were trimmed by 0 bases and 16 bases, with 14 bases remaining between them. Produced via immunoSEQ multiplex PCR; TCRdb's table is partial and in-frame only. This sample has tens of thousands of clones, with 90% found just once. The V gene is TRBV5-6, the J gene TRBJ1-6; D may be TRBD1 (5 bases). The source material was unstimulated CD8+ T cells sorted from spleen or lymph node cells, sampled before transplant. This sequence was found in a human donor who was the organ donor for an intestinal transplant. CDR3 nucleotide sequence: TGTGCCAGCAGCTTGGAAGTTTCAGGGAATCTCCACTTT. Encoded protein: CASSLEVSGNLHF. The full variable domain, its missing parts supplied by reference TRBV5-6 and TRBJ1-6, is DAGVTQSPTHLIKTRGQQVTLRCSPKSGHDTVSWYQQALGQGPQFIFQYYEEEERQRGNFPDRFSGHQFPNYSSELNVNALLLGDSALYLCASSLEVSGNLHFGNGTRLTVT.